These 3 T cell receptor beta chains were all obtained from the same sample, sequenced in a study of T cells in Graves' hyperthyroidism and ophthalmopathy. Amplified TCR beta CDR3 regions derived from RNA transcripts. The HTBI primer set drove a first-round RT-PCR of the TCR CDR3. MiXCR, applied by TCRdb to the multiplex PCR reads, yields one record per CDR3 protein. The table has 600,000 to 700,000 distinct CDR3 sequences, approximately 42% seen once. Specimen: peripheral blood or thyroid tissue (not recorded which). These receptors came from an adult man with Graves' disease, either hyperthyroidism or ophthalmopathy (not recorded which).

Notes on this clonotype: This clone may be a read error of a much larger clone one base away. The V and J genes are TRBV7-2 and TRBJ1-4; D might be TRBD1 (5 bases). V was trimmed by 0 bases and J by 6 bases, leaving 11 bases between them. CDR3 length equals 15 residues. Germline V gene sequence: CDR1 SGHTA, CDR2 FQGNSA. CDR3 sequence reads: CASSLALGGDEKLFF. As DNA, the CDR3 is TGTGCCAGCAGCTTAGCGCTTGGGGGGGATGAAAAACTGTTTTTT. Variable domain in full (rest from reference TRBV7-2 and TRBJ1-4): GAGVSQSPSNKVTEKGKDVELRCDPISGHTALYWYRQSLGQGLEFLIYFQGNSAPDKSGLPSDRFSAERTGGSVSTLTIQRTQQEDSAVYLCASSLALGGDEKLFFGSGTQLSVL.

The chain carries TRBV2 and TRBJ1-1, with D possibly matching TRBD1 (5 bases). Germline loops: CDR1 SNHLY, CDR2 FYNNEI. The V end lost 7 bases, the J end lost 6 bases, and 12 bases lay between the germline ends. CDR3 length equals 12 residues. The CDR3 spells CASTQGFSEAFF. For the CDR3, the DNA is TGTGCCAGCACCCAGGGTTTCTCTGAAGCTTTCTTT.

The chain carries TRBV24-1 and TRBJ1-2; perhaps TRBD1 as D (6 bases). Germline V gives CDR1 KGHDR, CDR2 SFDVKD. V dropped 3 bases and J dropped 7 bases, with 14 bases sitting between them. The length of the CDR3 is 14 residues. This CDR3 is CATSDTDRPAGYTF. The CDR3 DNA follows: TGTGCCACCAGTGATACCGACAGGCCCGCTGGCTACACCTTC.